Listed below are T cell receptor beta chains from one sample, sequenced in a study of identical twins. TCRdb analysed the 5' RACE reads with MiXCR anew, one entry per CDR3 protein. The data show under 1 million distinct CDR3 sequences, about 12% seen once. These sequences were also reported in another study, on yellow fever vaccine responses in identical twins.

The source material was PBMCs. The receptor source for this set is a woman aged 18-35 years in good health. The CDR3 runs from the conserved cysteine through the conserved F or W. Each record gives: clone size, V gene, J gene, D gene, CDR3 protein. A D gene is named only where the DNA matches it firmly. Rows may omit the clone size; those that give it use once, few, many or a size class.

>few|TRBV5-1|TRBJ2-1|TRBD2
CASSFRASGGGYNEQFF
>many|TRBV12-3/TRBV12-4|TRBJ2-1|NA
CASRGPSSYNEQFF
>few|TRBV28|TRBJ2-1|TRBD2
CASRPTGTRFDLFF
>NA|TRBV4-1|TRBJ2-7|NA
CASSHSLAGDYEQYF
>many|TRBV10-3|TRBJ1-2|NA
CAISEVDYGYTF
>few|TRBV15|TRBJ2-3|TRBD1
CATSITPGQGADTQYF
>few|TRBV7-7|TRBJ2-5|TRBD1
CASSSQGEETQYF
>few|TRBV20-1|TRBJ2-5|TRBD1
CSARDWGQGGRETQYF
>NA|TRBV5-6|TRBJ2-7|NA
CASSLGRGYYEQYF
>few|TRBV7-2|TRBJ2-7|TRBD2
CASSLLRWEGHHEQYF
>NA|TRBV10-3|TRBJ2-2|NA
CAIRQDRVPTGELFF
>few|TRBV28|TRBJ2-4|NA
CASSFRGLAKNIQYF
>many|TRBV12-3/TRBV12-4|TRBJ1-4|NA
CASSSPTGIRTNEKLFF
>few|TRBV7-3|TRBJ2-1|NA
CASSPSRDNNEQFF
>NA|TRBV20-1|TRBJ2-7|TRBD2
CSARDESWTSGSVYEQYF
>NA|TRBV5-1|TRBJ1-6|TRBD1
CASSHGTGNGSPLHF
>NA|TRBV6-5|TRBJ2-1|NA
CATHRGNEQFF
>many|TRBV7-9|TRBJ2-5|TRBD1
CASSLEGTGDSQYF
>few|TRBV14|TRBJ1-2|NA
CASSQEAGGVNPGYGYTF
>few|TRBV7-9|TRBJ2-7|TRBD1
CASSSLIQGVAYEQYF
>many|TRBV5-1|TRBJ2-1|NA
CASSLQGIVNEQFF
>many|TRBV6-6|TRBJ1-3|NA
CASREDTIYF
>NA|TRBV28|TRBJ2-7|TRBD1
CASSQEGQRYTYEQYF
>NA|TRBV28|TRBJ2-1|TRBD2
CASSFSGGASDEQFF
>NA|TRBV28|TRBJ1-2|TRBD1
CASSPSQGGRGYTF
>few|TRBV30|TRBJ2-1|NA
CAWSDRAQQFF
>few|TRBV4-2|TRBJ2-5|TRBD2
CASSPGTSGSRETQYF
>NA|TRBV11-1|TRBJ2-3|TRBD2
CASSLARGLAGGPGDTQYF
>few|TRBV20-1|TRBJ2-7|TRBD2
CSARGGGRAEGIEQYF
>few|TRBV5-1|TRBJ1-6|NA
CASSLALVGAGSPLHF
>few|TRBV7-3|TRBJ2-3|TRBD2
CASSLTSGGWDTQYF
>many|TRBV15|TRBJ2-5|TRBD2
CATSRELAGGPLETQYF
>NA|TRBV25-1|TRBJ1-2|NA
CASSEFNRNYGYTF
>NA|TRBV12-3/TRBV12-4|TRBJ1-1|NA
CASSFLTKGNTEAFF
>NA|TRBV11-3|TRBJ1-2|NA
CASTRSLGNDYTF
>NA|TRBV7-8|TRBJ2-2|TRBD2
CASGRGVAWSGELFF
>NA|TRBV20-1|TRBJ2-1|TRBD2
CSARFPSGRHNEQFF
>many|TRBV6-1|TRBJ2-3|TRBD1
CASSAGTGSTDTQYF
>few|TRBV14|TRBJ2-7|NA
CASSQDVRVYEQYF
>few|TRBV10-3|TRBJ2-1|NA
CAISESNSYNEQFF
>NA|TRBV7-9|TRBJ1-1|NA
CASSKQGDNTEAFF
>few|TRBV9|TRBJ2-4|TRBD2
CASSAGGAAKNIQYF
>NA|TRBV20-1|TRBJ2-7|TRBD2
CSARELAGTYEQYF
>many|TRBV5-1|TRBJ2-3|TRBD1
CASSLADRGLYLSTDTQYF
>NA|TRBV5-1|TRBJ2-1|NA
CASSRDMAEYEQFF
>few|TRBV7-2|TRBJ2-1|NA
CASSISGPYNEQFF
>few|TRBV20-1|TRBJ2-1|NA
CSAEEILLNEQFF
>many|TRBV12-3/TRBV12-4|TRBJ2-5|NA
CASSLGTEYGTQYF